The rows below give T cell receptor beta chains drawn from one sample of a study of T cells in Graves' hyperthyroidism and ophthalmopathy. TCRdb analysed the multiplex PCR reads with MiXCR anew, one entry per CDR3 protein. Of around 270,000 distinct CDR3 sequences listed, roughly 19% are singletons. The sample was blood. The origin of the receptors is a man aged 50 to 60 with Graves' ophthalmopathy. Each CDR3 is given with its conserved first and last residue. D genes are given only for firm matches. The size field is filled for only some rows; it gives once, few, many or a size class.

>TRBJ2-1|.|TRBV24-1|.
CATSDRTGYDEQFF
TGTGCCACCAGTGACCGAACAGGGTACGATGAGCAGTTCTTC
>TRBJ2-5|TRBD1|TRBV6-6|many
CASSYSDRGRETQYF
TGTGCCAGCAGTTACTCTGACAGGGGAAGAGAGACCCAGTACTTC
>TRBJ2-5|.|TRBV11-1|many
CASSSFRGETQYF
TGTGCCAGCAGCTCTTTTAGGGGAGAGACCCAGTACTTC
>TRBJ2-5|.|TRBV30|many
CAWSVEGTQYF
TGTGCCTGGAGTGTAGAGGGGACCCAGTACTTC
>TRBJ2-3|.|TRBV14|few
CASSQAWTAQYF
TGTGCCAGCAGCCAAGCTTGGACAGCGCAGTATTTT
>TRBJ1-1|.|TRBV27|.
CARMGGGTEAFF
TGTGCCAGGATGGGAGGGGGCACTGAAGCTTTCTTT
>TRBJ1-3|.|TRBV12-3/TRBV12-4|few
CASSIPGRGAGNTIYF
TGTGCCAGCAGTATCCCCGGACGGGGGGCTGGAAACACCATATATTTT
>TRBJ1-1|.|TRBV25-1|few
CASSSSMEAFF
TGTGCCAGCAGTAGCAGCATGGAAGCTTTCTTT
>TRBJ1-5|.|TRBV20-1|.
CSAEAGNQPQHF
TGCAGTGCGGAAGCGGGCAATCAGCCCCAGCATTTT
>TRBJ2-6|.|TRBV19|.
CASSIRGIASGANVLTF
TGTGCCAGTAGTATAAGAGGAATTGCCTCTGGGGCCAACGTCCTGACTTTC
>TRBJ2-5|.|TRBV3-1|few
CASSLRRPLSGASKETQYF
TGTGCCAGCAGCCTCAGGAGACCTCTTTCGGGCGCTAGCAAAGAGACCCAGTACTTC
>TRBJ1-1|TRBD1|TRBV20-1|many
CSARGQGARGTEAFF
TGCAGTGCCAGGGGCCAGGGGGCCAGGGGAACTGAAGCTTTCTTT
>TRBJ2-7|.|TRBV5-1|few
CASTFQGENEQYF
TGCGCCAGCACCTTCCAAGGGGAAAACGAGCAGTACTTC
>TRBJ1-2|TRBD1|TRBV12-3/TRBV12-4|many
CASSLAAGGGYTF
TGTGCCAGCAGTTTAGCGGCAGGGGGAGGCTACACCTTC
>TRBJ1-6|TRBD1|TRBV6-1|.
CASSWGQESSYNSPLHF
TGTGCCAGCAGTTGGGGACAGGAGAGCTCCTATAATTCACCCCTCCACTTT
>TRBJ2-3|.|TRBV29-1|.
CSVAPGLSTDTQYF
TGCAGCGTTGCCCCGGGGCTCAGCACAGATACGCAGTATTTT
>TRBJ1-5|TRBD1|TRBV11-2|many
CASSSGQGSKPQHF
TGTGCCAGCAGCTCGGGACAGGGCAGCAAGCCCCAGCATTTT
>TRBJ2-7|TRBD2|TRBV6-1|.
CASRPIRAGVDEQYF
TGTGCCAGCAGACCCATCCGGGCGGGAGTTGACGAGCAGTACTTC
>TRBJ2-2|.|TRBV6-5|.
CASSYSGATWTGELFF
TGTGCCAGCAGTTACTCGGGGGCTACTTGGACCGGGGAGCTGTTTTTT
>TRBJ2-7|TRBD1|TRBV5-1|.
CASNTGTGALEQYF
TGCGCCAGCAACACCGGGACAGGAGCGCTCGAGCAGTACTTC
>TRBJ2-2|.|TRBV12-3/TRBV12-4|few
CASSSNREITGELFF
TGTGCCAGCAGTTCTAACAGGGAAATCACCGGGGAGCTGTTTTTT
>TRBJ2-3|.|TRBV5-1|.
CASKQGTSTDTQYF
TGCGCCAGCAAACAGGGAACTAGCACAGATACGCAGTATTTT
>TRBJ1-2|TRBD1|TRBV7-9|.
CASSRDRADRGYTF
TGTGCCAGCAGCCGAGACAGGGCGGATCGTGGCTACACCTTC
>TRBJ2-7|.|TRBV11-2|many
CASSFGRDSYEQYF
TGTGCCAGCAGCTTTGGAAGGGACTCCTACGAGCAGTACTTC
>TRBJ1-4|TRBD1|TRBV7-9|.
CASSLGTGEATNEKLFF
TGTGCCAGCAGCTTAGGAACAGGGGAGGCAACTAATGAAAAACTGTTTTTT
>TRBJ2-5|.|TRBV5-1|.
CASSLVGNQETQYF
TGCGCCAGCAGCTTGGTAGGAAACCAAGAGACCCAGTACTTC
>TRBJ1-4|.|TRBV12-3/TRBV12-4|many
CASRKQGSGSTNEKLFF
TGTGCCAGCAGGAAACAGGGCAGCGGGTCAACTAATGAAAAACTGTTTTTT
>TRBJ1-5|TRBD1|TRBV20-1|many
CSARINTGGDQPQHF
TGCAGTGCTAGAATAAATACAGGGGGGGACCAGCCCCAGCATTTT
>TRBJ2-3|TRBD2|TRBV5-1|many
CASSPSLAGYTDTQYF
TGCGCCAGCAGCCCCTCACTAGCGGGATACACAGATACGCAGTATTTT
>TRBJ2-5|.|TRBV20-1|many
CSARVLGVSGTQYF
TGCAGTGCTAGAGTGCTCGGGGTCTCCGGGACCCAGTACTTC
>TRBJ1-6|.|TRBV5-4|.
CASSFRGEASPLHF
TGTGCCAGCAGCTTCCGGGGGGAGGCTTCACCCCTCCACTTT
>TRBJ2-7|TRBD2|TRBV20-1|.
CSAWQLAGASYEQYF
TGCAGTGCCTGGCAACTGGCGGGAGCATCCTACGAGCAGTACTTC
>TRBJ2-1|.|TRBV5-1|few
CASSWGVRTRANEQFF
TGCGCCAGCAGCTGGGGGGTCAGGACAAGGGCCAATGAGCAGTTCTTC
>TRBJ2-1|TRBD2|TRBV5-1|many
CASSFSRGLAGGNEQFF
TGCGCCAGCAGCTTCTCTCGGGGCCTAGCGGGAGGTAATGAGCAGTTCTTC
>TRBJ1-1|.|TRBV30|many
CAGQLGGSEAFF
TGTGCCGGCCAGCTGGGCGGGAGTGAAGCTTTCTTT
>TRBJ1-1|.|TRBV30|many
CAWPRAGGEAFF
TGTGCCTGGCCGCGAGCCGGCGGTGAAGCTTTCTTT
>TRBJ2-1|.|TRBV11-2|many
CASSYPPGFYNEQFF
TGTGCCAGCAGCTACCCGCCTGGGTTTTACAATGAGCAGTTCTTC
>TRBJ2-1|.|TRBV4-1|.
CASSQGNYNEQFF
TGCGCCAGCAGCCAAGGAAACTACAATGAGCAGTTCTTC
>TRBJ1-3|TRBD1|TRBV6-5|.
CASSYSGGRGQGNTIYF
TGTGCCAGCAGTTACAGCGGCGGCAGGGGGCAAGGAAACACCATATATTTT
>TRBJ2-1|.|TRBV6-2/TRBV6-3|few
CASSYSRINIGYNEQFF
TGTGCCAGCAGTTACTCGAGAATCAATATAGGCTACAATGAGCAGTTCTTC
>TRBJ2-7|.|TRBV7-6|.
CASSLQPPLQNSYEQYF
TGTGCCAGCAGCTTACAGCCCCCCCTACAGAACTCCTACGAGCAGTACTTC
>TRBJ1-4|.|TRBV4-1|.
CASRDRGGTNEKLFF
TGCGCCAGCAGGGACCGGGGGGGAACTAATGAAAAACTGTTTTTT
>TRBJ2-3|.|TRBV11-2|many
CASSPMGEADTQYF
TGTGCCAGCAGCCCCATGGGGGAGGCCGATACGCAGTATTTT
>TRBJ2-5|TRBD2|TRBV29-1|few
CSVEEGTSWNQETQYF
TGCAGCGTTGAAGAGGGGACTAGTTGGAACCAAGAGACCCAGTACTTC
>TRBJ2-3|.|TRBV2|many
CASSDPGWTITDTQYF
TGTGCCAGCAGCGACCCCGGGTGGACTATCACAGATACGCAGTATTTT
>TRBJ2-5|.|TRBV25-1|few
CASGRRAPHQETQYF
TGTGCCAGCGGACGGCGGGCCCCGCACCAAGAGACCCAGTACTTC